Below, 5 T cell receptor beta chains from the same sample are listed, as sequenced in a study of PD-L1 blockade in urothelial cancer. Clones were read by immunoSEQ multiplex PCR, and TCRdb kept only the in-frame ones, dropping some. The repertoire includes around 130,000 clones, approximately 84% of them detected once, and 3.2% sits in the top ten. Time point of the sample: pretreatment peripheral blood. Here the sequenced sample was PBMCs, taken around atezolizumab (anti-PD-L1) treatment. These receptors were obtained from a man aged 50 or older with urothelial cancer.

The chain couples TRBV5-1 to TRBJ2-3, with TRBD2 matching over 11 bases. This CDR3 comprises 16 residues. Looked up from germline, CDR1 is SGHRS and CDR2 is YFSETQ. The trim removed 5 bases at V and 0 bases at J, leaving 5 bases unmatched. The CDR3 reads CASRRGTSGSTDTQYF. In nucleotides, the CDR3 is TGCGCCAGCAGACGAGGGACTAGCGGAAGCACAGATACGCAGTATTTT. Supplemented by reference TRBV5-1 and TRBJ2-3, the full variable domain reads KAGVTQTPRYLIKTRGQQVTLSCSPISGHRSVSWYQQTPGQGLQFLFEYFSETQRNKGNFPGRFSGRQFSNSRSEMNVSTLELGDSALYLCASRRGTSGSTDTQYFGPGTRLTVL.

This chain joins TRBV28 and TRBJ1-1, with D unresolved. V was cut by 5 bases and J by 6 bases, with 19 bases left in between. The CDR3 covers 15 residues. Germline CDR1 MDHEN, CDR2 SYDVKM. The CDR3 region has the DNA TGTGCCAGCAGTGATCCCAGGCCCTCAAGTCCTGAAGCTTTCTTT. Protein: CASSDPRPSSPEAFF. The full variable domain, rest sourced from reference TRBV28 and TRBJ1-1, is DVKVTQSSRYLVKRTGEKVFLECVQDMDHENMFWYRQDPGLGLRLIYFSYDVKMKEKGDIPEGYSVSREKKERFSLILESASTNQTSMYLCASSDPRPSSPEAFFGQGTRLTVV.

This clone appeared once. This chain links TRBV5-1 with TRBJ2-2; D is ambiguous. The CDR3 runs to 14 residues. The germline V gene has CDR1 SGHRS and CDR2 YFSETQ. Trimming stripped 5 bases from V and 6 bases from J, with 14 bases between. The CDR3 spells CASSEAAEPGELFF. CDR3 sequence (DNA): TGCGCCAGCAGTGAGGCAGCAGAGCCCGGGGAGCTGTTTTTT.

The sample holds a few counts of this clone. In DNA, the CDR3 is TGTGCCAGCAGCTCCTGGGGGACTAGACTCCAAGAGCAGTTCTTC. Encoded protein: CASSSWGTRLQEQFF. This rearrangement joins TRBV7-8 to TRBJ2-1, with 8 positions matching TRBD2. J gave up 10 bases and V 4 bases, and 12 bases lay outside the gene matches. Germline V CDR1 and CDR2: SGHVS, FQNEAQ. This CDR3 is 15 amino acids long.

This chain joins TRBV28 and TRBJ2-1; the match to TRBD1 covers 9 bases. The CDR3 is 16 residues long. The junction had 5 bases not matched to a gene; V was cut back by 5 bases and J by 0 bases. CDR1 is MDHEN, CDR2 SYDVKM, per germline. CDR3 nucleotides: TGTGCCAGCAGTCACAGGGGGCCCAGCTCCTACAATGAGCAGTTCTTC. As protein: CASSHRGPSSYNEQFF.